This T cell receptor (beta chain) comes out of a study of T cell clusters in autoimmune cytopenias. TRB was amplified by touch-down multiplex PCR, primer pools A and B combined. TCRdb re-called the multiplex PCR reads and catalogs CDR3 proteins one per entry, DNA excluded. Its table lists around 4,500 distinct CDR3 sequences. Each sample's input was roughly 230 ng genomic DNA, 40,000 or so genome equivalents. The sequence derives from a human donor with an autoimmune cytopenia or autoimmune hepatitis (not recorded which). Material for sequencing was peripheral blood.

The CDR3 here is CSVGQGQGGYTF. This chain uses TRBV29-1 with TRBJ1-2; checking the TCRdb D call of TRBD1 is not possible without DNA. The V gene's germline CDR1 is SQVTM and CDR2 ANQGSEA. CDR3 length: 12 amino acids.